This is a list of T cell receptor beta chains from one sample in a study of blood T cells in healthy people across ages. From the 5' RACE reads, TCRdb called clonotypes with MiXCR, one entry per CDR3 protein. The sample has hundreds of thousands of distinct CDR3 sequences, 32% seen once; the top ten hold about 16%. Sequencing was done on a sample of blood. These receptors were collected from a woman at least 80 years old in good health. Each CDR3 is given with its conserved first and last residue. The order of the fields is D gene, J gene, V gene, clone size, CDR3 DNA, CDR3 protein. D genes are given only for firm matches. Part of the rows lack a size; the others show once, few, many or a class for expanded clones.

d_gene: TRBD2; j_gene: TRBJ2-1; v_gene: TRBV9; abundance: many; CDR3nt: TGTGCCAGCAGCGTAGACGTAGCGGGGGGGCGGAATGAGCAGTTCTTC; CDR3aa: CASSVDVAGGRNEQFF
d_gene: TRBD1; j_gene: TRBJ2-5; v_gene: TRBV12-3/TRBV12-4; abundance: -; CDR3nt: TGTGCCGGCAGTCAGACACAGGGGTTAGGGACCCAGTACTTC; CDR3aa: CAGSQTQGLGTQYF
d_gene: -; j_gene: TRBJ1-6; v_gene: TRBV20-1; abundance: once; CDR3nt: TGCAGTGCACGAGGGGGACCGTCTTACGTGAATTCACCCCTCCACTTT; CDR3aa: CSARGGPSYVNSPLHF
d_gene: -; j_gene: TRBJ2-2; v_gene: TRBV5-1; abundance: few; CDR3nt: TGCGCCAGCAGCTTTGACGGGACGAACACCGGGGAGCTGTTTTTT; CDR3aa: CASSFDGTNTGELFF
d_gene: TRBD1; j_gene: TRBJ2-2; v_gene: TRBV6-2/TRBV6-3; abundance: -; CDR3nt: TGTGCCAGCAGTACAGGGGGATGGACCGGGGAGCTGTTTTTT; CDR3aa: CASSTGGWTGELFF
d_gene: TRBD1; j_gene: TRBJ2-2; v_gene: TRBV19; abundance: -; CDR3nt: TGTGCCAGTAAGAAGACAGGGAGGAACACCGGGGAGCTGTTTTTT; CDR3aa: CASKKTGRNTGELFF
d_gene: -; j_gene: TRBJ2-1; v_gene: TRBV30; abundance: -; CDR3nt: TGTGCCTGGAGTACGGGCGGGGCCTCCAATGAGCAGTTCTTC; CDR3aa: CAWSTGGASNEQFF
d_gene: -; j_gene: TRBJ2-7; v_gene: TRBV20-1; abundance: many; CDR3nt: TGCAGTGCTAGCACCCTACAGGGCTCGTACGAGCAGTACTTC; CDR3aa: CSASTLQGSYEQYF
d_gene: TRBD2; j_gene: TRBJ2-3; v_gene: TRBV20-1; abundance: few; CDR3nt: TGCAGCGCCCGGGACTACCGGGCAGATACGCAGTATTTT; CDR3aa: CSARDYRADTQYF
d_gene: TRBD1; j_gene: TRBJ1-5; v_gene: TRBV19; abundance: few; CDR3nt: TGTGCCAGTAGTGCAACAGGGGTCGATCAGCCCCAGCATTTT; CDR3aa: CASSATGVDQPQHF
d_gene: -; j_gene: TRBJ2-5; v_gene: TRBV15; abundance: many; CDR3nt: TGTGCCACCAGCAGAGTCTTGCAGGGGGGCAGGGGAGAGACCCAGTACTTC; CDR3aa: CATSRVLQGGRGETQYF
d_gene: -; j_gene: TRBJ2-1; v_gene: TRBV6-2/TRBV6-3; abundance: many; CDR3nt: TGTGCCAGCACCACGGGCAGGGGGGTCTACAATGAGCAGTTCTTC; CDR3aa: CASTTGRGVYNEQFF
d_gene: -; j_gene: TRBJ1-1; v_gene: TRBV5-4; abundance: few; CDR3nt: TGTGCCAGCAGCCACGGGGACGGATTTAACACTGAAGCTTTCTTT; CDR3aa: CASSHGDGFNTEAFF
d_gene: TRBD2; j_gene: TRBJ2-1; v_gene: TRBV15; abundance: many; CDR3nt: TGTGCCACCAGCAGAGCATTACCCGGGACTAGCGGGGGGGCCTTTGAGCAGTTCTTC; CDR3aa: CATSRALPGTSGGAFEQFF
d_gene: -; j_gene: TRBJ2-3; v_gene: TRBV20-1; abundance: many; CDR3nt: TGCAGTGCCAGATCGGGGTCCATGGGTGGTAGCACAGATACGCAGTATTTT; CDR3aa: CSARSGSMGGSTDTQYF
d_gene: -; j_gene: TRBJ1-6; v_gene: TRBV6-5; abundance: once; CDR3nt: TGTGCCAGCAGTAACGGGGGGCGATCACCCCGCCACTTT; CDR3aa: CASSNGGRSPRHF
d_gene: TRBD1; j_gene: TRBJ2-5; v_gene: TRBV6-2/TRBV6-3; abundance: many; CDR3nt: TGTGCCAGCACTCGAAGGGGGCGAGAGACCCAGTACTTC; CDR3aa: CASTRRGRETQYF
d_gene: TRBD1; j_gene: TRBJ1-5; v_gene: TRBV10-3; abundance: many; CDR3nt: TGTGCCATCAGTGAGTCGAACAGGGGCCAGCCCCAGCATTTT; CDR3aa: CAISESNRGQPQHF
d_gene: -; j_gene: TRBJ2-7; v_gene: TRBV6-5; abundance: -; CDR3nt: TGTGCCACCGCATTGTGGGCGAACTACGAGCAGTACTTC; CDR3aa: CATALWANYEQYF
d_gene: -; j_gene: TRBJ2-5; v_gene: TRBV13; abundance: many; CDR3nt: TGTGCCAGCAGCTTAGGCCTCGGGACACTACCTACGGCCCAGTACTTC; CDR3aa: CASSLGLGTLPTAQYF
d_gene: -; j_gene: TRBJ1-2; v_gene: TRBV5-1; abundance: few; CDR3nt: TGCGCCAGCAGCTTGGTGACTTCTGAAGAGGGCTACACCTTC; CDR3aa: CASSLVTSEEGYTF
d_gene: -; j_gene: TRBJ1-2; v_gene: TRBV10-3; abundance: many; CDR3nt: TGTGCCATCAGTGTCTCGGACGGGGGGTATGGCTACACCTTC; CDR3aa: CAISVSDGGYGYTF
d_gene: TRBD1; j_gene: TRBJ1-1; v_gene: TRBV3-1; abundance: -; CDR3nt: TGTGCCAGCAGCCGGGGCTCTGGACAGGGGACTGAAGCTTTCTTT; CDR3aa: CASSRGSGQGTEAFF
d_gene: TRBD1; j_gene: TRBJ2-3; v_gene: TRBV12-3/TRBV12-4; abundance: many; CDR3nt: TGTGCCAGCAGCATTAAGGGGGCGGCAGATACGCAGTATTTT; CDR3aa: CASSIKGAADTQYF
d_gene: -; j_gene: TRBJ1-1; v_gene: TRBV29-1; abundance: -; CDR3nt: TGCAGCGTTGCACCCCCGAGAACTGAAGCTTTCTTT; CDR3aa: CSVAPPRTEAFF
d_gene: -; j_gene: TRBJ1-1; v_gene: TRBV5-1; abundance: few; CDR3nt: TGCGCCAGCAGCTTGGGGAGGGCAAGTTTGACTGAAGCTTTCTTT; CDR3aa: CASSLGRASLTEAFF
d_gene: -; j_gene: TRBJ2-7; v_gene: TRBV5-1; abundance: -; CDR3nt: TGCGCCAGCAGCTACGGGACCGGCCCCGAGCAGTACTTC; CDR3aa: CASSYGTGPEQYF
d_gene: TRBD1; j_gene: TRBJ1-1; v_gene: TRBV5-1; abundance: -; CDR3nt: TGCGCCAGCAGGCGGGACAGGGGGCAGGCTGAAGCTTTCTTT; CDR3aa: CASRRDRGQAEAFF
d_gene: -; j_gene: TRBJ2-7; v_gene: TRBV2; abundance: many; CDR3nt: TGTGCCAGCAGCCTCGACGTCTACGAGCAGTACTTC; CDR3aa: CASSLDVYEQYF
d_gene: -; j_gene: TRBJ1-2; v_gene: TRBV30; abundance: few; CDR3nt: TGTGCCCTTACAAATAATTATGGCTACACCTTC; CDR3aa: CALTNNYGYTF
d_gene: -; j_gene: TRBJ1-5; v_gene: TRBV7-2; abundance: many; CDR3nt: TGTGCCAGCAGCCCCACTCCGGGCAATCAGCCCCAGCATTTT; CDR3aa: CASSPTPGNQPQHF
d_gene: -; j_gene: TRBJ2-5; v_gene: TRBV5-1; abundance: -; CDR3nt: TGCGCCAGCAGCCCGACGAGGCGGGTAGAAGAGACCCAGTACTTC; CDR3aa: CASSPTRRVEETQYF
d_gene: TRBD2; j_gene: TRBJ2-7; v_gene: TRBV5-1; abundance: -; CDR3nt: TGCGCCAGCAGGTCCAGCGGGACGGGCTCCTACAATGAGCAGTACTTC; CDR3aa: CASRSSGTGSYNEQYF
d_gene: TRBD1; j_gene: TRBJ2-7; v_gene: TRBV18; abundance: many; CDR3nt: TGTGCCAGCTCGCTCGGGACAGGGAATTCCTACGAGCAGTACTTC; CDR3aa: CASSLGTGNSYEQYF
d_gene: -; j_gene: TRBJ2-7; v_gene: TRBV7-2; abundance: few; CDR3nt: TGTGCCAGCAGACGCGGGGCAGACTCCTACAATGAGCAGTACTTC; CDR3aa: CASRRGADSYNEQYF
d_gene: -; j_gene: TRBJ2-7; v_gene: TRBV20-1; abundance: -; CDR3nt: TGCAGTGCTAGAGTCTCGCTTTCTTACGAGCAGTACTTC; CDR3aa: CSARVSLSYEQYF
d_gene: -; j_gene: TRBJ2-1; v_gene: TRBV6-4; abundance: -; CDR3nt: TGTGCCAGCAGTGACGGAGGGGGAGGGAAAGATGAGCAGTTCTTC; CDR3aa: CASSDGGGGKDEQFF